There are a few counts of the clone carrying this T cell receptor beta chain. What it recognizes is unknown. Tumor tissue was taken before any definitive surgery or chemotherapy was given. This sample was taken from a study of high-grade serous ovarian cancer treatment subgroups. Overall study context: On average, roughly 14,000 reads and about 7,400 unique TCR beta rearrangements were obtained per sample. The study, taken as a whole, reports: Bulk tumor TCR sequencing gave no spatial information.

Method: immunoSEQ multiplex PCR; TCRdb's copy keeps in-frame clones and lacks some. The profile shows around 800 clones, 70% to 80% of them singletons. With V trimmed by 5 bases and J by 8 bases, 11 bases remained unmatched. The CDR3 extends over 15 amino acids. Germline V lookup: CDR1 SGHVS, CDR2 FQNEAQ. The rearrangement joins TRBV7-8 to TRBJ1-4; 7 positions match TRBD1. This clonotype was obtained from a human donor with high-grade serous ovarian cancer. Material for sequencing was tumor tissue. The DNA of the CDR3 is TGTGCCAGCAGCCTCAGACAGGGACCGGTAGAAAAACTGTTTTTT. This codes for CASSLRQGPVEKLFF.